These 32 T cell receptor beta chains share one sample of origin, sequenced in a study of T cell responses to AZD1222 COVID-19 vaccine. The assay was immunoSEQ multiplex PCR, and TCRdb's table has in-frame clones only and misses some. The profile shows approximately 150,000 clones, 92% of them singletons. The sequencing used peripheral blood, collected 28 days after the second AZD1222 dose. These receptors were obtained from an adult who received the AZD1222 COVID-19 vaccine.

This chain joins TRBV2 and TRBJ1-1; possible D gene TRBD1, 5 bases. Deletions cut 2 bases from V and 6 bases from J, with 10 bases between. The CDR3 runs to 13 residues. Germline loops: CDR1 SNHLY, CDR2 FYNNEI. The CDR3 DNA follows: TGTGCCAGCAGTGAACAGGGTCTTGCTGAAGCTTTCTTT. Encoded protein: CASSEQGLAEAFF. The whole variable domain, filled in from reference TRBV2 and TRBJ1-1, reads EPEVTQTPSHQVTQMGQEVILRCVPISNHLYFYWYRQILGQKVEFLVSFYNNEISEKSEIFDDQFSVERPDGSNFTLKIRSTKLEDSAMYFCASSEQGLAEAFFGQGTRLTVV.

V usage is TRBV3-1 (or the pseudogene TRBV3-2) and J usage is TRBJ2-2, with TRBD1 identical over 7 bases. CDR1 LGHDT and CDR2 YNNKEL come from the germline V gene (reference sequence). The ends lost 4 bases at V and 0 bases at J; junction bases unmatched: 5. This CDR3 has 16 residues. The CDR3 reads CASSLSDRSNTGELFF. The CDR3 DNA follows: TGTGCCAGCAGCCTATCGGACAGGTCGAACACCGGGGAGCTGTTTTTT.

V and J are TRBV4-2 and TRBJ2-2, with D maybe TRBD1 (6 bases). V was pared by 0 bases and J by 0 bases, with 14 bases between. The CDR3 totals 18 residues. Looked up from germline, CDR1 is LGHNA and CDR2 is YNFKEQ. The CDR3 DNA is TGTGCCAGCAGCCAAGAAGCCCCGGACAGCGCGAACACCGGGGAGCTGTTTTTT. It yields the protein CASSQEAPDSANTGELFF.

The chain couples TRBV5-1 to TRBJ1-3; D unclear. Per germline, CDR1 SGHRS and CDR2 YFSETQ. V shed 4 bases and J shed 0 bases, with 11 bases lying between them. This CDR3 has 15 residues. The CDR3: CASSTDASSGNTIYF. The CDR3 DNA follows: TGCGCCAGCAGCACGGACGCGAGCTCTGGAAACACCATATATTTT.

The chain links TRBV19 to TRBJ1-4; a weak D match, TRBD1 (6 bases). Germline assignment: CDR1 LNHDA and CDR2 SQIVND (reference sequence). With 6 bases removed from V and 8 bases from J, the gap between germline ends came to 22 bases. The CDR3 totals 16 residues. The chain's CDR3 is CASSPHGTGRGEKLFF. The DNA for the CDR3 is TGTGCCAGTAGCCCCCACGGAACAGGGAGAGGCGAAAAACTGTTTTTT. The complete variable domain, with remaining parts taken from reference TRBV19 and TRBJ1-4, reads DGGITQSPKYLFRKEGQNVTLSCEQNLNHDAMYWYRQDPGQGLRLIYYSQIVNDFQKGDIAEGYSVSREKKESFPLTVTSAQKNPTAFYLCASSPHGTGRGEKLFFGSGTQLSVL.

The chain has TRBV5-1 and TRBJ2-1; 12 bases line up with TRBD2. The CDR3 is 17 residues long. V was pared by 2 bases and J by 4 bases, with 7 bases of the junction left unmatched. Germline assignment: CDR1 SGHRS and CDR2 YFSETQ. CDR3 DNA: TGCGCCAGCAGCTTTATCGGACTAGCGGGGCTTTACAATGAGCAGTTCTTC. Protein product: CASSFIGLAGLYNEQFF.

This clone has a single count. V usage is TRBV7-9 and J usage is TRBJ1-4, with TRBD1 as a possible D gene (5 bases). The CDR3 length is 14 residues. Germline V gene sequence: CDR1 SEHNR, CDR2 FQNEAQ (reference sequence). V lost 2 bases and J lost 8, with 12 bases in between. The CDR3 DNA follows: TGTGCCAGCAGCTTAAAAGGGGCTGGGGAAAAACTGTTTTTT. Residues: CASSLKGAGEKLFF. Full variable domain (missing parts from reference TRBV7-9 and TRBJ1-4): DTGVSQNPRHKITKRGQNVTFRCDPISEHNRLYWYRQTLGQGPEFLTYFQNEAQLEKSRLLSDRFSAERPKGSFSTLEIQRTEQGDSAMYLCASSLKGAGEKLFFGSGTQLSVL.

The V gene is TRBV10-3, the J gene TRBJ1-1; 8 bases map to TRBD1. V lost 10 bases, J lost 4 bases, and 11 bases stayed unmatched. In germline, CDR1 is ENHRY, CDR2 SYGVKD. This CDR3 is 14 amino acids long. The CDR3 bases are TGTGCCACTACCATTCAGGGGGCCGGCACTGAAGCTTTCTTT. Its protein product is CATTIQGAGTEAFF.

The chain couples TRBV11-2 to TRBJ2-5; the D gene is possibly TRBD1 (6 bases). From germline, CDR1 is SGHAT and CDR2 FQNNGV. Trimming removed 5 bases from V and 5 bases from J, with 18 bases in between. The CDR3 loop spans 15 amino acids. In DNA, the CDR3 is TGTGCCAGCAGCAAATACAGGGCACCCGGGGAGACCCAGTACTTC. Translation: CASSKYRAPGETQYF.

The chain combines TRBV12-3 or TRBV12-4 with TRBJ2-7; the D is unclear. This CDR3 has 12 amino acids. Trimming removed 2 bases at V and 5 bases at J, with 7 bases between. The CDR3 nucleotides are TGTGCCAGCAGTTTACGGCAGGACGAGCAGTACTTC. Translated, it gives CASSLRQDEQYF.

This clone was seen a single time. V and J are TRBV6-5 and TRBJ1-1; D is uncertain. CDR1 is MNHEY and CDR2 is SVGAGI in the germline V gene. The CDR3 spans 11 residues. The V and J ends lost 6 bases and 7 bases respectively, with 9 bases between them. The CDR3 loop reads CASSLNHEAFF. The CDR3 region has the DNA TGTGCCAGCAGCCTTAACCATGAAGCTTTCTTT.

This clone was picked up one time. The CDR3, as DNA: TGCGCCAGCAGCTTGGAAGGGACAGGCTCTGGAAACACCATATATTTT. Its translation is CASSLEGTGSGNTIYF. The J gene is TRBJ1-3, the V gene TRBV5-1; 8 bases match TRBD1. J lost 0 bases, V lost 0 bases, and 2 bases had no gene match. Germline V CDR1 and CDR2: SGHRS, YFSETQ. The CDR3 sequence is 16 residues long. Looking up the rest from reference TRBV5-1 and TRBJ1-3 gives the full variable domain: KAGVTQTPRYLIKTRGQQVTLSCSPISGHRSVSWYQQTPGQGLQFLFEYFSETQRNKGNFPGRFSGRQFSNSRSEMNVSTLELGDSALYLCASSLEGTGSGNTIYFGEGSWLTVV.

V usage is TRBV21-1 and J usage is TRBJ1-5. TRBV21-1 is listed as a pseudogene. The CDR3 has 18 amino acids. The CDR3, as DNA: TGTGCCAGCAGCAAAGATCCGTCGGGATCTCGGAGCAATCAGCCCCAGCATTTT. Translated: CASSKDPSGSRSNQPQHF.

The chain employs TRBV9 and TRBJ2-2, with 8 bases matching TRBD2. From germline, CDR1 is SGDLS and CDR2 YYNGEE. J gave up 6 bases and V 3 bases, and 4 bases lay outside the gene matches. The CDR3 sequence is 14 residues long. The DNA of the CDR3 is TGTGCCAGCAGCGGCGGGGGGCGGTCCGGGGAGCTGTTTTTT. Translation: CASSGGGRSGELFF. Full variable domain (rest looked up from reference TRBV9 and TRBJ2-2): DSGVTQTPKHLITATGQRVTLRCSPRSGDLSVYWYQQSLDQGLQFLIQYYNGEERAKGNILERFSAQQFPDLHSELNLSSLELGDSALYFCASSGGGRSGELFFGEGSRLTVL.

The CDR3 loop is CASSYQDTGELFF. As DNA, the CDR3 is TGTGCCAGCTCATATCAAGACACCGGGGAGCTGTTTTTT. The chain combines TRBV18 with TRBJ2-2; the D is unclear. The CDR3 loop spans 13 amino acids. Trimming pared 5 bases from V and 3 bases from J, leaving 7 bases between. Germline V lookup: CDR1 KGHSH, CDR2 LQKENI.

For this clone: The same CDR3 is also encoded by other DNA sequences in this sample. The CDR3 sequence is CASSIDKRNTEAFF. In DNA, the CDR3 is TGTGCCAGTAGTATAGACAAAAGGAACACTGAAGCTTTCTTT. The chain employs TRBV19 and TRBJ1-1; D not certain. Trimming cost V 0 bases and J 1 base, with 6 bases left between them. The CDR3 consists of 14 residues. From germline, CDR1 is LNHDA and CDR2 SQIVND (reference sequence).

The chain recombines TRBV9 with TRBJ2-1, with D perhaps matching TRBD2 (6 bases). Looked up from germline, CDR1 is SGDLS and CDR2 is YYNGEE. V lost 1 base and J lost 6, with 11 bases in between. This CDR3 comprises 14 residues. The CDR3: CASSVRGIANEQFF. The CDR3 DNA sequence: TGTGCCAGCAGCGTACGGGGGATCGCCAATGAGCAGTTCTTC.

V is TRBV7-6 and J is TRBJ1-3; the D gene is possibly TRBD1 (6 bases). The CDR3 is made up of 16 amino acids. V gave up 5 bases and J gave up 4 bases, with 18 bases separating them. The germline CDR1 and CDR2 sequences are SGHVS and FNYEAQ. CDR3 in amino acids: CASSRDDTGIGNTIYF. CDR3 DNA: TGTGCCAGCAGCCGAGACGATACAGGGATCGGAAACACCATATATTTT.

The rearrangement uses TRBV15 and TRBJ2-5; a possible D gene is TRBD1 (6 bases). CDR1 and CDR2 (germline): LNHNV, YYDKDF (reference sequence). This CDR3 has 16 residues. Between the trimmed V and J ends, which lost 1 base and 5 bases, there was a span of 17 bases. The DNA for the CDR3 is TGTGCCACCAGCAGAGGCTGGACAGAGGTCCGGGAGACCCAGTACTTC. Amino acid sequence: CATSRGWTEVRETQYF.

CDR3 DNA: TGTGCCAGCGACAACAGGGGGCCCAATCAGCCCCAGCATTTT. Protein product: CASDNRGPNQPQHF. The genes are TRBV28 and TRBJ1-5; 9 positions agree with TRBD1. Germline V lookup: CDR1 MDHEN, CDR2 SYDVKM. Trimming cost V 8 bases and J 3 bases; bases outside gene matches: 5. The CDR3 loop spans 14 amino acids.

CDR3 loop: CASSQVDRGNYGYTF. Written as DNA, the CDR3 is TGTGCCAGCAGCCAAGTGGACAGGGGCAACTATGGCTACACCTTC. This rearrangement joins TRBV4-2 to TRBJ1-2; 9 bases fit TRBD1. Germline V gene lookup returns CDR1 LGHNA and CDR2 YNFKEQ. This CDR3 region has 15 residues. The V gene end was trimmed by 1 base and the J gene end by 2 bases; junction bases not matched to a gene: 2.

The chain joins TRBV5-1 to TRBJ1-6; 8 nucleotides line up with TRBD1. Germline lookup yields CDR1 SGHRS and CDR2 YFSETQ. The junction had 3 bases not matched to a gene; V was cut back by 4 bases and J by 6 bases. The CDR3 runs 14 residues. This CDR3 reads CASSPGQGNSPLHF. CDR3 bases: TGCGCCAGCAGCCCTGGACAGGGTAATTCACCCCTCCACTTT.

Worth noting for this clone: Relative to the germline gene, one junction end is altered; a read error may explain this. CDR3 loop: CASSSWGGRTEEIF. CDR3 bases: TGTGCCAGCAGCTCCTGGGGGGGTCGTACTGAAGAAATCTTT. V usage is TRBV7-2 and J usage is TRBJ1-1; TRBD1 is a possible D gene (5 bases). This CDR3 is built from 14 residues. Per the germline V gene, CDR1 is SGHTA and CDR2 is FQGNSA.

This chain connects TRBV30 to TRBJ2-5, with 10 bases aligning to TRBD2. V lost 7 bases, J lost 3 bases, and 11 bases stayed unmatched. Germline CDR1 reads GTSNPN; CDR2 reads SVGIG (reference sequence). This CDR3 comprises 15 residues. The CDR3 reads CASREERGGKETQYF. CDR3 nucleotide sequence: TGTGCCTCCCGCGAGGAGCGGGGGGGCAAAGAGACCCAGTACTTC.

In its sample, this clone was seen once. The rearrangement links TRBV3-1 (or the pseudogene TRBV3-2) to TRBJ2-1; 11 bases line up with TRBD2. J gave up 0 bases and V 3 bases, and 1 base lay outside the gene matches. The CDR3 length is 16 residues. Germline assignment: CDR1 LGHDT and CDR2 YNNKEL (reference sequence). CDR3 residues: CASSQTSGVSYNEQFF. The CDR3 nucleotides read TGTGCCAGCAGCCAGACTAGCGGGGTCTCCTACAATGAGCAGTTCTTC.

CDR3 DNA sequence: TGTGCCAGCTCTTCAGCTGATGAGCAGTTCTTC. This translates into CASSSADEQFF. The rearrangement joins TRBV11-3 to TRBJ2-1; D remains ambiguous. V was trimmed by 8 bases and J by 8 bases, leaving 10 bases between them. In germline, CDR1 is SGHNT, CDR2 YENEEA. The CDR3 runs 11 residues.

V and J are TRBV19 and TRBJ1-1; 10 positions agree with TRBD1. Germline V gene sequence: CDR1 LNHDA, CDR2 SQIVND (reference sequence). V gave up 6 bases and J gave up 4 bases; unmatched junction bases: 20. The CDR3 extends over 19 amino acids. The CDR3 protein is CASSNPAGTGVLGGTEAFF. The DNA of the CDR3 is TGTGCCAGTAGCAATCCCGCCGGGACAGGGGTCCTGGGGGGCACTGAAGCTTTCTTT.

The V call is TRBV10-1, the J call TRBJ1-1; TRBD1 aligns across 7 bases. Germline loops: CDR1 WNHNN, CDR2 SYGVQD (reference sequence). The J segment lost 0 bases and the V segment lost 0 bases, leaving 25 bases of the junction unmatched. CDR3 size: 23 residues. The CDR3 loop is CASSESVLVIISWGTALNTEAFF. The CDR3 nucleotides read TGCGCCAGCAGTGAGTCTGTCCTGGTGATTATCTCTTGGGGGACAGCGCTGAACACTGAAGCTTTCTTT.

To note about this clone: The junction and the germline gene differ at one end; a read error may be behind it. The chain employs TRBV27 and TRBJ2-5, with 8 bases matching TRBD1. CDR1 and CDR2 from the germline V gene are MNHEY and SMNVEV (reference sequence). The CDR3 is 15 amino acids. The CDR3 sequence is CASSLSPGGAEAQYF. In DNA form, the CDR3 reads TGTGCCAGCAGTTTATCGCCAGGGGGCGCAGAGGCCCAGTACTTC.

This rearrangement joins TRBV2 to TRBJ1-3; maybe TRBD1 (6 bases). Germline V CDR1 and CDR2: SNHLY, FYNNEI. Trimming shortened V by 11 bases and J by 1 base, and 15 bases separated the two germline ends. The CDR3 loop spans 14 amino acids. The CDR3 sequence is CAGRQGYSGNTIYF. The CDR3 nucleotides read TGTGCCGGTCGGCAGGGGTATTCTGGAAACACCATATATTTT.

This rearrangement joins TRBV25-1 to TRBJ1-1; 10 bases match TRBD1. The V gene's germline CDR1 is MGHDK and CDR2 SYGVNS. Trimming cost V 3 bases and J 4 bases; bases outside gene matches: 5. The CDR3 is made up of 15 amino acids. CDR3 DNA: TGTGCCAGCAGTGATTTGACAGGGGGCCTCACTGAAGCTTTCTTT. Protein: CASSDLTGGLTEAFF. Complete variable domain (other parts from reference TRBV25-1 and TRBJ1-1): EADIYQTPRYLVIGTGKKITLECSQTMGHDKMYWYQQDPGMELHLIHYSYGVNSTEKGDLSSESTVSRIRTEHFPLTLESARPSHTSQYLCASSDLTGGLTEAFFGQGTRLTVV.

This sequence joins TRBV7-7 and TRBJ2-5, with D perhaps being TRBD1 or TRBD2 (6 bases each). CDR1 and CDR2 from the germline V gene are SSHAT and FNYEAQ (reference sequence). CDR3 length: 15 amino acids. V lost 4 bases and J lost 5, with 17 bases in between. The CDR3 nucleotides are TGTGCCAGCAGCTCCAGTGGGGGCGGGGTGGAGACCCAGTACTTC. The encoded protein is CASSSSGGGVETQYF.